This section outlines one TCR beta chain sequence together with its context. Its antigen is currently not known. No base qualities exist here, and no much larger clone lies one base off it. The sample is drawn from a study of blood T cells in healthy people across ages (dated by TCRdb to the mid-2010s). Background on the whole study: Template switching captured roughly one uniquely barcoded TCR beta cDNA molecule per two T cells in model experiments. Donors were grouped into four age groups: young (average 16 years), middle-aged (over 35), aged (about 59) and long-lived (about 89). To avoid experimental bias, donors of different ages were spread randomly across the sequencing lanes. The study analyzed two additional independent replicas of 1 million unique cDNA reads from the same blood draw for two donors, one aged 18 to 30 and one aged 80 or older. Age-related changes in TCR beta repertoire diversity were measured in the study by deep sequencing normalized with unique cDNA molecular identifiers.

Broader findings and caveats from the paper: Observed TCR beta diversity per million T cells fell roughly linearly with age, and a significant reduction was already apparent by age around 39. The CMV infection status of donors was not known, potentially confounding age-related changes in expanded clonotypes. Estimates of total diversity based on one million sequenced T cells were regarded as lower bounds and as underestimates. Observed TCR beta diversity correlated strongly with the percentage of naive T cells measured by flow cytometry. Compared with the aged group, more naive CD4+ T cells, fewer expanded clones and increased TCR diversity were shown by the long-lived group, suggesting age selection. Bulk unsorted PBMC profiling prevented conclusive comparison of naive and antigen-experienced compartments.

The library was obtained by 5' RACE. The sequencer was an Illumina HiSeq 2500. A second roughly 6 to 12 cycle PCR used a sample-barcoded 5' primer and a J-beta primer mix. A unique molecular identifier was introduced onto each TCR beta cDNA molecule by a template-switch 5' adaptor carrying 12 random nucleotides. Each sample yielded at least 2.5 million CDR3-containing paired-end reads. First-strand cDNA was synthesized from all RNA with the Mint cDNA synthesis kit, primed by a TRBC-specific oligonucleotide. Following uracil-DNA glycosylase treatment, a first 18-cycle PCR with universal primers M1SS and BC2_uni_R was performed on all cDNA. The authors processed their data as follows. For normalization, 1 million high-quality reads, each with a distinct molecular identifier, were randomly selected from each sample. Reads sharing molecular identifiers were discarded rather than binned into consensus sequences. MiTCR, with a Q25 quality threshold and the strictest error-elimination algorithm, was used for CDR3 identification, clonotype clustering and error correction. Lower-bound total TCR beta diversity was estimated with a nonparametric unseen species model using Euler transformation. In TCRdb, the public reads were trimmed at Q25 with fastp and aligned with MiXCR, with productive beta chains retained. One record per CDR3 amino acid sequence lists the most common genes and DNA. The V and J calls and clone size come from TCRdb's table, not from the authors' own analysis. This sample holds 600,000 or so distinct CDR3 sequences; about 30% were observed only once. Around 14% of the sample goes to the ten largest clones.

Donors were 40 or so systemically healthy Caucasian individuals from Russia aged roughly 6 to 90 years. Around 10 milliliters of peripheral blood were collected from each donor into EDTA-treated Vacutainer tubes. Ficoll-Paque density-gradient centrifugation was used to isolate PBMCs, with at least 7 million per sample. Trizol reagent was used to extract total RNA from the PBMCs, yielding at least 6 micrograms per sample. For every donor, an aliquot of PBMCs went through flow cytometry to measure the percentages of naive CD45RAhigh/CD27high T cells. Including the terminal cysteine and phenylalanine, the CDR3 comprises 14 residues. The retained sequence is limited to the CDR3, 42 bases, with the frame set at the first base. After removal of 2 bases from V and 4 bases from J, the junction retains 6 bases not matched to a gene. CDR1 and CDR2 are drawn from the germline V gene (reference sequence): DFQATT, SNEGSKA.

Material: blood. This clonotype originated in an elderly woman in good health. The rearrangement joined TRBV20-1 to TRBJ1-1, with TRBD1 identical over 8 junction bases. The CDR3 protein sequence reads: CSARQTGVGTEAFF. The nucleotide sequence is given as TGCAGTGCTAGACAGACAGGGGTCGGCACTGAAGCTTTCTTT.